This T cell receptor (beta chain) was documented in a study of blood T cell repertoires in COVID-19. The wider study: The study drew acute and convalescent COVID-19 samples from the United States, Italy and Spain. PBMCs, B-cell-depleted T cells, or T cells provided the cDNA or gDNA that made up the material.

The CDR3 has 11 amino acids. V was clipped by 3 bases and J by 10 bases, with 9 bases between them. Germline CDR1 reads SGHTA; CDR2 reads FQGNSA. This clone was seen just once. Authors' data handling: Estimation of nucleated cell counts was performed using reference gene primer amplification. Clones were read by immunoSEQ multiplex PCR, and TCRdb kept only the in-frame ones, dropping some. The V and J calls and clone size were taken over from that table, and D and trimming were inferred from the DNA. The sample gives some 71,000 clones, around 91% of which show up once; 5% to 6% is in the top ten. Specimen: peripheral blood. The chain recombines TRBV7-2 with TRBJ1-2, with TRBD1 as a possible D gene (5 bases). This TCR was recovered from a man aged 45-65 years with acute or convalescent COVID-19. CDR3 sequence reads: CASSFDRDYTF. The CDR3 bases are TGTGCCAGCAGCTTTGACAGAGACTACACCTTC. Based on the CDR3 plus reference TRBV7-2 and TRBJ1-2, the full variable domain is GAGVSQSPSNKVTEKGKDVELRCDPISGHTALYWYRQSLGQGLEFLIYFQGNSAPDKSGLPSDRFSAERTGGSVSTLTIQRTQQEDSAVYLCASSFDRDYTFGSGTRLTVV.